This T cell receptor (beta chain) was captured by sequencing in a study of CD8+ T cells in alopecia areata. CDR3 length: 13 amino acids. V gave up 8 bases and J gave up 8 bases; unmatched junction bases: 11. CDR1 is MDHEN, CDR2 SYDVKM, per germline. General study results and limits: Lesional scalp, especially alopecia totalis/universalis, showed higher clonality than normal scalp. Tissue-resident alphabeta T cells belonging to normal skin likewise get sequenced within scalp specimens. It was less clear whether patients shared TCRs than it was in mice, possibly because of HLA.

Concerning this clone itself: Its target is not known.

Sequencing templates came from extracted RNA that was reverse transcribed into cDNA. Measured with immunoSEQ multiplex PCR; TCRdb has only the in-frame clones, and not every one. Found here are roughly 150,000 clones, about three fifths of them singletons; the top ten hold 4.5% to 5%. This sequence joins TRBV28 and TRBJ1-2; 7 bases match TRBD1. The sequenced sample was CD4+ T cells sorted from blood. This clonotype was obtained from a human donor in good health. The CDR3 coding sequence is TGTGCCAGCTGCTCGACAGGGCCAGGGGGCTACACCTTC. Translated, it gives CASCSTGPGGYTF.